Listed here are 6 T cell receptor beta chains from one sample, sequenced in a study of beta chain features in type 1 diabetes. The study reverse transcribed the entire isolated RNA, so it sequenced expressed TCRB transcripts. Some clones are missing from TCRdb's copy, which holds only in-frame ones; the method was immunoSEQ multiplex PCR. The table records around 350,000 clones, roughly 12% of them present only once. Material: naive CD4+ T cells from blood. The source is a man aged 18 to 30 in good health.

Only a few counts were recorded for this clone. The genes are TRBV7-2 and TRBJ2-3; TRBD1 matches at 8 bases. This CDR3 spans 16 amino acids. Germline-derived CDR1 and CDR2 are SGHTA and FQGNSA. V gave up 5 bases and J gave up 1 base; unmatched junction bases: 8. DNA for the CDR3: TGTGCCAGCAGCCGCTGGCCGGGACAGGGCACAGATACGCAGTATTTT. It specifies CASSRWPGQGTDTQYF. Variable domain in full (rest from reference TRBV7-2 and TRBJ2-3): GAGVSQSPSNKVTEKGKDVELRCDPISGHTALYWYRQSLGQGLEFLIYFQGNSAPDKSGLPSDRFSAERTGGSVSTLTIQRTQQEDSAVYLCASSRWPGQGTDTQYFGPGTRLTVL.

The sample holds a few counts of this clone. The rearrangement uses TRBV5-1 and TRBJ2-1, with a weak D call TRBD2 (6 bases). Per germline, CDR1 SGHRS and CDR2 YFSETQ. Trimming took off 4 bases at V and 2 bases at J, with 16 bases between the two ends. The CDR3 is made up of 16 amino acids. CDR3 in DNA: TGCGCCAGCAGCCCGGGAGCCCCTTCGACCTACAATGAGCAGTTCTTC. It specifies CASSPGAPSTYNEQFF.

This clone was picked up a small number of times. The chain couples TRBV25-1 to TRBJ2-5, with a possible D match to TRBD2 (6 bases). The CDR3 is 15 amino acids. V was pared by 5 bases and J by 5 bases, with 18 bases between. CDR1 is MGHDK and CDR2 is SYGVNS in the germline V gene. This CDR3 reads CASSPIGGLKETQYF. For the CDR3, the DNA is TGTGCCAGCAGTCCTATCGGGGGATTGAAGGAGACCCAGTACTTC. Based on the CDR3 plus reference TRBV25-1 and TRBJ2-5, the full variable domain is EADIYQTPRYLVIGTGKKITLECSQTMGHDKMYWYQQDPGMELHLIHYSYGVNSTEKGDLSSESTVSRIRTEHFPLTLESARPSHTSQYLCASSPIGGLKETQYFGPGTRLLVL.

This rearrangement joins TRBV5-6 to TRBJ2-7; D might be TRBD1 (6 bases). Per the germline V gene, CDR1 is SGHDT and CDR2 is YYEEEE. The CDR3 loop spans 14 amino acids. Trimming shortened V by 0 bases and J by 4 bases, and 11 bases separated the two germline ends. The chain's CDR3 is CASSLVGQPYEQYF. CDR3 sequence (DNA): TGTGCCAGCAGCTTGGTGGGACAACCATACGAGCAGTACTTC.

The chain carries TRBV4-1 and TRBJ2-3; tentatively, D is TRBD1 (8 bases). This CDR3 is 17 amino acids long. The germline V gene encodes CDR1 MGHRA and CDR2 YSYEKL. The ends were cut back, 1 base at V and 4 bases at J, with 18 bases in the middle. As DNA, the CDR3 is TGCGCCAGCAGCCAAGCAGCAACAGGGGGGAGGGCAGATACGCAGTATTTT. Its protein product is CASSQAATGGRADTQYF.

This clone showed up just once. The same CDR3 is also encoded by other DNA sequences in this sample. The rearrangement links TRBV15 to TRBJ1-2, with D possibly TRBD1 on 5 matching bases. Deletions cut 1 base from V and 2 bases from J, with 8 bases between. CDR3 length: 14 amino acids. From germline, CDR1 is LNHNV and CDR2 YYDKDF (reference sequence). The CDR3 region is CATSRVAGNYGYTF. The CDR3 DNA reads as TGTGCCACCAGCAGAGTTGCAGGGAACTATGGCTACACCTTC.